This TCR beta chain was sequenced for a study of T cell responses to AZD1222 COVID-19 vaccine. Trimming took 0 bases from V and 5 from J, leaving 11 bases between them. Germline V CDR1 and CDR2: SGHNT, YYREEE (reference sequence). This CDR3 region has 14 residues. Sequenced by immunoSEQ multiplex PCR; TCRdb stores in-frame clones only, minus some. This table holds about 89,000 clones, around 89% found once. The sample in question was peripheral blood, obtained 28 days after the second AZD1222 dose. This clonotype was sampled from an adult who received the AZD1222 COVID-19 vaccine. The chain joins TRBV5-4 to TRBJ2-5; D tentatively fits TRBD1 or TRBD2 (6 bases each). This CDR3 is CASSLAGAGETQYF. The DNA for the CDR3 is TGTGCCAGCAGCTTGGCGGGGGCCGGGGAGACCCAGTACTTC.